The rows below give T cell receptor beta chains drawn from one sample of a study of blood T cell repertoires in COVID-19. Only in-frame clones appear in the TCRdb table, and some are missing; sequencing was by immunoSEQ multiplex PCR. The sample lists some 140,000 clones, about four fifths seen once, with under 1.5% in the top ten. The sample taken for sequencing was peripheral blood. The source is a man between 60 and 75 years old with acute or convalescent COVID-19. The CDR3 runs from the conserved cysteine through the conserved F or W. D genes are given only for firm matches. A row's size may be missing; if present it is once, few, many or a size class.

CDR3nt | CDR3aa | d_gene | j_gene | len | v_gene | abundance
TGTGCCACCAGCAGAGAATTTACAAGCGAGCAGTACTTC | CATSREFTSEQYF | NA | TRBJ2-7 | 13 | TRBV15 | NA
TGTGCCAGCAGTTACGGGGGGGCCGGAGAAAATGAAAAACTGTTTTTT | CASSYGGAGENEKLFF | NA | TRBJ1-4 | 16 | TRBV6-5 | NA
TGTGCCAGCAGCTTAGGGCAGGGTGGCTACGAGCAGTACTTC | CASSLGQGGYEQYF | NA | TRBJ2-7 | 14 | TRBV7-9 | NA
TGTGCCAGCAGTTACACGAGCGACAGGGTCCCCGAGCAGTACTTC | CASSYTSDRVPEQYF | TRBD1 | TRBJ2-7 | 15 | TRBV6-5 | NA
TGTGCCACCTGTGGGTCAGCCCAAGAGACCCAGTACTTC | CATCGSAQETQYF | NA | TRBJ2-5 | 13 | TRBV10-3 | NA
TGTGCCAGCAGCCCACCGAGGGTATTCTCCTACAATGAGCAGTTCTTC | CASSPPRVFSYNEQFF | NA | TRBJ2-1 | 16 | TRBV7-2 | NA
TGTGCCTGGAGTGCGCTGGCGGGAGTTTCCTACGAGCAGTACTTC | CAWSALAGVSYEQYF | TRBD2 | TRBJ2-7 | 15 | TRBV30 | few
TGTGCCAGCAGCTTAGGCCCCGGGACAGGGAAGCCGGGCTACGAGCAGTACTTC | CASSLGPGTGKPGYEQYF | TRBD1 | TRBJ2-7 | 18 | TRBV11-2 | NA
TGTGCCACCAAGGGACTAGCGGGCCGAAGGGCTTTCGATGAGCAGTTCTTC | CATKGLAGRRAFDEQFF | TRBD2 | TRBJ2-1 | 17 | TRBV27 | NA
TGTGCCAGCAGTCCGCAGGGGTACGGCTACACCTTC | CASSPQGYGYTF | NA | TRBJ1-2 | 12 | TRBV27 | NA
TGTGCCAGCAGTGAGCGATTTCCCTACGAGCAGTACTTC | CASSERFPYEQYF | NA | TRBJ2-7 | 13 | TRBV2 | NA
TGCGCCAGCAGGGAGGGGGACATGTCGCAGCCCCAGCATTTT | CASREGDMSQPQHF | NA | TRBJ1-5 | 14 | TRBV10-2 | once
TGTGCCAGCAGTCGAACAGGGTCCGAGCAGTACTTC | CASSRTGSEQYF | NA | TRBJ2-7 | 12 | TRBV6-5 | NA
TGTGCCAGCTCAAGCAGCGCCCAAGAGACCCAGTACTTC | CASSSSAQETQYF | NA | TRBJ2-5 | 13 | TRBV18 | NA
TGTGCCAGCAGTTTACAGGGGGCTAATGAAAAACTGTTTTTT | CASSLQGANEKLFF | TRBD1 | TRBJ1-4 | 14 | TRBV6-6 | NA
TGTGCCACCAGCAGAGACCATCGGGGGTACGAGCAGTACTTC | CATSRDHRGYEQYF | NA | TRBJ2-7 | 14 | TRBV15 | once
TGCGCCAGCAGCTTAACGGGAGGGCCATATGAGCAGTTCTTC | CASSLTGGPYEQFF | TRBD2 | TRBJ2-1 | 14 | TRBV5-1 | NA
TGCGCCAGCAGACTCGGGGACAGCATGAACACTGAAGCTTTCTTT | CASRLGDSMNTEAFF | TRBD1 | TRBJ1-1 | 15 | TRBV5-1 | NA
TGTGCCAGTAGTAAGGCTAGTTCTCCCTCCGTGGAGACCCAGTACTTC | CASSKASSPSVETQYF | NA | TRBJ2-5 | 16 | TRBV19 | NA
TGTGCCAGTAGGACTCAGGGTAGGAAAAACTATGGCTACACCTTC | CASRTQGRKNYGYTF | NA | TRBJ1-2 | 15 | TRBV19 | NA
TGTGCCAGTAGAGGTCGCGGGGGCGAAAAACTGTTTTTT | CASRGRGGEKLFF | NA | TRBJ1-4 | 13 | TRBV19 | NA
TGTGCCAGCAGCGGTTTAAATGGCTACACCTTC | CASSGLNGYTF | NA | TRBJ1-2 | 11 | TRBV6-5 | NA
TGTGCCAGTAGTACAGAGACAATTGATGAAAAACTGTTTTTT | CASSTETIDEKLFF | NA | TRBJ1-4 | 14 | TRBV19 | NA
TGTGCCAGCAGCTTAATAGGGGCGAACACCGGGGAGCTGTTTTTT | CASSLIGANTGELFF | NA | TRBJ2-2 | 15 | TRBV7-9 | once
TGTGCCAGGAGCGGACAGGGGTTGGTAGCGGGGGAGAACACCGGGGAGCTGTTTTTT | CARSGQGLVAGENTGELFF | NA | TRBJ2-2 | 19 | TRBV21-1 | NA
TGCGCCAGCAGCTCCGGACTAGCGGGGGGCAATGAGCAGTTCTTC | CASSSGLAGGNEQFF | TRBD2 | TRBJ2-1 | 15 | TRBV5-1 | NA
TGTGCCAGCAGCCAGGGACAGGTCTTTGGAAAACTGTTTTTT | CASSQGQVFGKLFF | TRBD1 | TRBJ1-4 | 14 | TRBV6-2/TRBV6-3 | few
TGTGCCAGCAGCTACCAGGTCTATGGCTACACCTTC | CASSYQVYGYTF | NA | TRBJ1-2 | 12 | TRBV11-2 | NA
TGTGCCAGCTCACCTCGGGGTTCTCGTGAGACCCAGTACTTC | CASSPRGSRETQYF | NA | TRBJ2-5 | 14 | TRBV18 | NA
TGTGCCAGCAGCCAAGAGGATTGGGGGGGGATGCAAGAGACCCAGTACTTC | CASSQEDWGGMQETQYF | TRBD2 | TRBJ2-5 | 17 | TRBV4-2 | NA
TGTGCCAGCAGCTTAGCGTCGTGGACTAGCACTCGGGATACGCAGTATTTT | CASSLASWTSTRDTQYF | TRBD2 | TRBJ2-3 | 17 | TRBV7-9 | NA
TGTGCCAGCTCAACTGACAGGCTGAACACTGAAGCTTTCTTT | CASSTDRLNTEAFF | NA | TRBJ1-1 | 14 | TRBV18 | NA
TGCAGCGTCAGCCGGGTCGGTAATGAAAAACTGTTTTTT | CSVSRVGNEKLFF | NA | TRBJ1-4 | 13 | TRBV29-1 | NA
TGTGCCGGGGGCCCCGGGGACACTGAAGCTTTCTTT | CAGGPGDTEAFF | NA | TRBJ1-1 | 12 | TRBV6-6 | NA
TGCGCCAGCAGCTTTCGGCCGGGAAATGAAAAACTGTTTTTT | CASSFRPGNEKLFF | NA | TRBJ1-4 | 14 | TRBV5-1 | NA
TGCGCCAGCAGCTTTGGAGCCGAGAACACTGAAGCTTTCTTT | CASSFGAENTEAFF | NA | TRBJ1-1 | 14 | TRBV5-1 | NA
TGTGCCAGCCGCCGGGACACATTCTACGAGCAGTACTTC | CASRRDTFYEQYF | NA | TRBJ2-7 | 13 | TRBV11-2 | NA
TGTGCCAGCAGCCAAGAGCTAAACCCGGGACTAGCGGGAGAGACCCAGTACTTC | CASSQELNPGLAGETQYF | TRBD2 | TRBJ2-5 | 18 | TRBV3-1/TRBV3-2 | NA
TGTGCCAGCAGTGAGGGGACAAGCAATGAGCAGTTCTTC | CASSEGTSNEQFF | NA | TRBJ2-1 | 13 | TRBV6-4 | NA
TGTGCCAGCAGCTTGGGGGGACAGGGTTTTTCTGGCTACACCTTC | CASSLGGQGFSGYTF | TRBD1 | TRBJ1-2 | 15 | TRBV5-4 | NA
TGTGCCACCAGCGATCCCGCGGCGGATACGCAGTATTTT | CATSDPAADTQYF | NA | TRBJ2-3 | 13 | TRBV24-1 | NA
TGTGCCAGCAGCTTGGAGTTAAGTTACAGGGAAGGGCAGCCCCAGCATTTT | CASSLELSYREGQPQHF | NA | TRBJ1-5 | 17 | TRBV5-8 | NA
TGTGCCAGCAGCCAATACGGACTAGCGGGGGGTCACGGTCCCAACAATGAGCAGTTCTTC | CASSQYGLAGGHGPNNEQFF | TRBD2 | TRBJ2-1 | 20 | TRBV6-4 | NA
TGCGCCAGCAGCTTGGAAGTCCAGGGGAACACTGAAGCTTTCTTT | CASSLEVQGNTEAFF | NA | TRBJ1-1 | 15 | TRBV5-1 | NA
TGTGCCAGCAGTTCAGGCCAGTCCTACGAGCAGTACTTC | CASSSGQSYEQYF | NA | TRBJ2-7 | 13 | TRBV6-5 | NA
TGTGCCAGTGGAACGGGGTTTGGCGACAATGAGCAGTTCTTC | CASGTGFGDNEQFF | NA | TRBJ2-1 | 14 | TRBV19 | NA
TGTGCCAGCAGCTTAGCTCCGGGTGCTACCGGGGAGCTGTTTTTT | CASSLAPGATGELFF | NA | TRBJ2-2 | 15 | TRBV7-7 | NA
TGTGCCGGGCAGTCTAACTATGGCTACACCTTC | CAGQSNYGYTF | NA | TRBJ1-2 | 11 | TRBV28 | NA
TGTGCCAGCAGCCGGAGGAACAATCAGCCCCAGCATTTT | CASSRRNNQPQHF | NA | TRBJ1-5 | 13 | TRBV6-5 | NA
TGTGCCATCAGTGAAACAGGGGATCACTATGGCTACACCTTC | CAISETGDHYGYTF | TRBD1 | TRBJ1-2 | 14 | TRBV10-3 | NA
TGTGCCAGCAGCTTACAGGGGGGTAACACCGGGGAGCTGTTTTTT | CASSLQGGNTGELFF | NA | TRBJ2-2 | 15 | TRBV7-2 | NA
TGTGCCAGCAGCCCCCTTGGGGGGGCGAACACCGGGGAGCTGTTTTTT | CASSPLGGANTGELFF | TRBD2 | TRBJ2-2 | 16 | TRBV7-3 | NA
TGTGCCAGCAGTGAACGCTGGAGAGGCGATGAGCAGTTCTTC | CASSERWRGDEQFF | NA | TRBJ2-1 | 14 | TRBV6-1 | once
TGTGCCAGCAGTAATGGTCAGAATGGCTACACCTTC | CASSNGQNGYTF | NA | TRBJ1-2 | 12 | TRBV12-3/TRBV12-4 | NA
TGTGCCAGCTCTCCGGGACAGGGGGCTGCAGATACGCAGTATTTT | CASSPGQGAADTQYF | TRBD1 | TRBJ2-3 | 15 | TRBV18 | NA
TGTGCCAGCAGCGCAAAGGGCGGGGAGAGCACAGATACGCAGTATTTT | CASSAKGGESTDTQYF | NA | TRBJ2-3 | 16 | TRBV9 | NA
TGTGCCAGCAGGGAGACCCGGGACAGGGGGCGCGGCTACACCTTC | CASRETRDRGRGYTF | TRBD1 | TRBJ1-2 | 15 | TRBV6-5 | NA
TGTGCCAGCAGCTTAGAAGATTTGGGGGGTTTCGAGCAGTACTTC | CASSLEDLGGFEQYF | NA | TRBJ2-7 | 15 | TRBV7-9 | NA
TGTGCCAGCAGCTTGGAGACAGGGGGTCGTGGGACTGAAGCTTTCTTT | CASSLETGGRGTEAFF | TRBD1 | TRBJ1-1 | 16 | TRBV5-5 | NA